This T cell receptor beta chain is drawn from a study of cytomegalovirus exposure and HLA in healthy donors (dated by TCRdb to the late 2010s). Concerning the study at large: An earlier analysis of some 550 of the donors reported approximately 290 Gb of sequence data and roughly 100 million unique TCR beta sequences from approximately 180 million T cells. Rather than drawing on any new phenotypic data, the later analysis identified candidate immune exposures from TCR beta sequences and the way those sequences occurred across donors. Roughly five DR-DQ haplotypes were treated as single units for association and clustering because of strong linkage in the cohort. Both class I and class II loci were covered by HLA typing, at four-digit resolution. Across 300 to 400 genotyped donors of the cohort, an average of approximately 200,000 unique TCR beta nucleotide sequences per donor were sequenced, and around 20% of those sequences were non-productive. The study aimed to test whether signatures of past pathogen exposure could be identified by cataloging public T cell receptors. In a later analysis, previously published TCR beta repertoires from 600 to 850 donors were re-analyzed and high-resolution HLA genotyping was added so that TCR occurrence patterns could be studied. The study profiled the T cell repertoires of around 700 subjects by immunosequencing and related them to cytomegalovirus serostatus. Genome-wide SNP genotypes for about three fifths of the roughly 670 donors were used in a later genetic analysis, which treated that subset as a discovery cohort. Besides the first cohort of roughly 640 subjects, a separate validation cohort made up of 120 different subjects was used. About 280 gigabases of sequencing data and roughly 90 million unique TCR sequences were included in an early release covering about 600 HLA-typed donors. Of the 350 to 450 genotyped donors, approximately 83% fell in the genetic ancestry cluster associated with self-reported Caucasian donors. An earlier analysis of 587 of the donors used high-throughput TCR beta sequencing to judge whether each TCR beta V gene segment behaved as functional or pseudogenic. Donor age, sex, ethnicity and CMV serostatus were compiled together with the repertoire data. Typing coverage differed by locus: A, B, C, DRB1 and DQB1 were typed in roughly 620-630 donors, DQA1 in about 500, DPA1 in some 570, and DPB1 in 400 to 490. To predict cytomegalovirus infection status, the study brought together high-throughput TCR immunosequencing, statistical association of individual TCRs with disease status, and machine learning. All discovery cohort repertoires had been generated using a single sequencing platform.

Libraries were made using the immunoSEQ multiplex PCR assay. The multiplex PCR relied on a mix of 60 forward primers for TCR Vbeta segments and 13 reverse primers for TCR Jbeta segments. Amplification of the CDR3 region of rearranged TCR beta genes was performed with a multiplex PCR assay on genomic DNA. On the Illumina HiSeq System, the amplified TCR beta libraries were sequenced as 87-base-pair reads. In the authors' own workflow: A later analysis counted approximately 74 million unique TCR beta chains across the 650 to 700 repertoires, and 9.5 million to 11 million of these chains were shared by at least two donors. To remove PCR and sequencing errors, raw reads were error-corrected and collapsed into unique sequences using a nearest-neighbor algorithm that merged closely related sequences. V, D and J gene segments were assigned by aligning CDR3 sequences to IMGT reference sequences. For a sequence to be retained, at least a six-nucleotide match to both a V gene segment and a J gene segment was required. Rearrangements were classified as productive when the CDR3 lacked stop codons and remained in frame with V and J, and all other rearrangements were classified as non-productive. Following IMGT convention, CDR3 was defined as the stretch from the second conserved V-encoded cysteine to the conserved J-encoded phenylalanine. In an earlier analysis of around 540 of the donors, sequences lacking an unambiguous match to a single V gene segment were excluded. An earlier analysis of 550 to 650 of the donors classified V segments as functional when productive rearrangements were above 56.7% and as segregating when the standard deviation between donors was above 5%. To diagnose cytomegalovirus status from the catalog of TCR beta chain sequences, a statistical classification framework was built. V and J gene assignment, in a later analysis, came from comparing TCR nucleotide sequences with IMGT/GENE-DB human TR gene sequences. The TCRdist pipeline was used in a later analysis to assign CDR3 sequences and most-parsimonious VDJ recombination scenarios. In a later analysis, each TCR beta chain was defined by its CDR3 amino acid sequence together with its V-gene family, and reads lacking a unique V-gene family were excluded. To address suspected cross-contamination and a sequencing artifact, a later analysis removed 550 to 750 highly shared, low-generation-probability nucleotide sequences. A later analysis calculated a clonal expansion index for each public chain from normalized within-repertoire ranks of inferred template counts. A later analysis computed generation probabilities with a VDJ recombination model fitted to out-of-frame rearrangements, and checked the results against IGoR. A later analysis scored TCR-TCR, TCR-HLA and TCR-CMV co-occurrence with hypergeometric tests, applying a repertoire-size bias correction to TCR pairs. False discovery rates were estimated in a later analysis by permuting HLA or CMV assignments 20 times. In a later analysis, co-occurring TCRs were grouped with DBSCAN, and TCRdist sequence similarity was added when clustering was performed within HLA-allele-positive subsets. For co-occurrence clustering, repertoires with fewer than 30,000 or more than 120,000 public chains were excluded, along with about five repertoires with anomalous nucleotide sharing. The table comes from immuneACCESS by way of TCRdb, which keeps in-frame sequences with V and J called. Part of the clones is missing from these tables; in studies checked, under half for an unresolved V gene and the rest for unknown reasons. That table gives V, J and clone size, and the DNA gave D and trimming. In this sample's table one finds roughly 200,000 clones. The ten largest make up over 0.95% of the sample.

The cohort consisted of 650 to 700 healthy bone marrow donors. All cohort members were sampled while nominally healthy, although unrecorded immune exposures were likely present. The donor was CMV seropositive and belonged to the group of 250 to 300 seropositive cohort members. Each donor provided a peripheral blood sample, and peripheral blood mononuclear cells were used for TCR beta sequencing. Genomic DNA extraction from the blood cell samples was performed with the Qiagen DNeasy Blood Extraction Kit. General study outcomes and caveats: In a later analysis, TCR association rates were found to vary across HLA loci, with the most associated TCRs seen for DRB1 alleles and the fewest for HLA-C alleles. The classifier was reported to diagnose cytomegalovirus status with high specificity and sensitivity in both the original cohort and the validation cohort. A cluster of highly shared sequence variants was judged likely to represent a technical artifact of the sequencing pipeline. According to a later analysis, parvovirus B19, influenza, CMV and Epstein-Barr virus appeared linked to several top co-occurrence clusters. Only TCR beta chains were sequenced in this cohort, and the absence of alpha or paired-chain data limited detectable features. Because HLA typing was unavailable for some donors at each locus, only the typed subset was used in association tests. Across donors, most TCR sequences were observed very rarely, whereas some public TCRs were present in many individuals. An earlier analysis of around 540 of the donors showed that most TCR beta V segments appeared in productive rearrangements either about 90% or about 30% of the time, which broadly matched IMGT annotations. Because counts were too low, around 18 rarely observed V segments, including chromosome 9 orphons, were left out of the earlier analysis of a few hundred of the donors. It was suggested by the authors that the approach could potentially be generalized to other disease states and immunological phenotypes. For the cohort, immune exposure information was limited to CMV serostatus. Assigning TCR associations to individual alleles was difficult when HLA alleles, especially DR and DQ, strongly co-occurred. A few of the identified cytomegalovirus-associated TCR beta chains were confirmed in vitro to be specific for cytomegalovirus antigens. A later analysis found that HLA-associated TCR beta chains were more clonally expanded and had lower generation probabilities than equally common non-associated chains. A later genetic analysis reported fewer N-insertions in productive TCRs among donors in an Asian-associated ancestry cluster than the roughly 700-donor mean. Most CMV-associated TCR beta chains appeared to be HLA-restricted in a later analysis, and the HLA associations seemed to be driven largely by CMV exposure. A further reported finding was that TCR beta sequences accurately predicted the HLA-A and HLA-B alleles for most subjects in the first cohort. The study gave a list of about 150 TCR beta chains associated with cytomegalovirus. In a later analysis, around 17,000 TCR beta sequences were associated with specific HLA alleles at a false discovery rate of 0.05. Correlated functional status among segregating V segments might be attributable to linkage disequilibrium, but an unknown experimental factor could not be ruled out. Roughly uniform sequencing depth across donors was assumed in presence/absence analyses, although this assumption may not hold. An association between a missense DCLRE1C variant and V-gene and J-gene trimming of TCR beta chains was found in a later genetic analysis and replicated in an independent cohort.

In the case of this clone: Its antigen has not been determined.

This sequence was found in a girl aged 2 to 9 in good health and CMV-seropositive. The material sequenced was PBMCs.

The CDR3: CSVALTDTQYF. The base sequence is TGCAGCGTTGCCCTCACAGATACGCAGTATTTT. The chain links TRBV29-1 with TRBJ2-3; the D gene cannot be resolved reliably. CDR1 and CDR2 are drawn from the germline V gene: SQVTM, ANQGSEA. The CDR3 holds 11 amino acids from the cysteine to the phenylalanine. Just CDR3 DNA is preserved here, 33 bases in frame from base 1. V and J are truncated by 4 bases and 2 bases respectively, leaving an intervening sequence of 4 bases.